The 24 T cell receptor beta chains below were found in one sample sequenced in a study of T-cell memory formation after mild COVID-19. From the 5' RACE reads, TCRdb called clonotypes with MiXCR, one entry per CDR3 protein. The table includes over 300,000 distinct CDR3 sequences, 20% to 25% detected once. Source material: PBMCs or a T cell subset sorted from them (not recorded which). These receptors were obtained from a man aged 18 to 30 who had mild COVID-19 (a few samples of this study predate the infection). Cell type and time point are not known.

Written as DNA, the CDR3 is TGTGCCAGCAGTTCGTCAGGGAGTGAGACTGAAGCTTTCTTT. Translated, it gives CASSSSGSETEAFF. The genes are TRBV6-5 and TRBJ1-1, with D perhaps TRBD1 (5 bases). Per germline, CDR1 MNHEY and CDR2 SVGAGI. V lost 4 bases and J 5 bases, leaving 14 bases between the germline ends. CDR3 length: 14 amino acids.

This chain joins TRBV4-3 and TRBJ1-2; no definite D call. The CDR3 has 16 residues. Trimming took 1 base from V and 4 from J, leaving 16 bases between them. Germline V gene sequence: CDR1 LGHNA, CDR2 YSLEER. The CDR3 spells CASSQVTEVLGYGYTF. DNA for the CDR3: TGCGCCAGCAGCCAAGTAACGGAGGTCCTCGGCTATGGCTACACCTTC.

The gene calls are TRBV5-6 and TRBJ2-3; 9 positions match TRBD1. V lost 4 bases, J lost 3 bases, and 12 bases stayed unmatched. The CDR3 loop spans 17 amino acids. Germline CDR1 and CDR2: SGHDT and YYEEEE. The CDR3 bases are TGTGCCAGCAGCATTTCTACAGGGGGCAGCGGGACAGATACGCAGTATTTT. This codes for CASSISTGGSGTDTQYF.

This sequence joins TRBV4-2 and TRBJ2-3; 10 bases align to TRBD1. V shed 4 bases, J shed 4 bases, and the junction held 5 bases outside the gene matches. CDR1 and CDR2 (germline): LGHNA, YNFKEQ. This CDR3 has 15 amino acids. The CDR3 DNA reads as TGTGCCAGCAGCCCGGGACAGGGGCAGTCAGATACGCAGTATTTT. Translated: CASSPGQGQSDTQYF.

This clonotype came up a few times. The chain links TRBV28 to TRBJ2-3; 8 nucleotides line up with TRBD2. This CDR3 comprises 17 residues. The germline V gene encodes CDR1 MDHEN and CDR2 SYDVKM. J lost 5 bases, V lost 3 bases, and 13 bases had no gene match. The CDR3 nucleotides read TGTGCCAGCAGTTTTGAGGTAGCGGGGCCTCGTGGAGATACGCAGTATTTT. As protein: CASSFEVAGPRGDTQYF.

This clonotype was counted between two and nine times. The chain recombines TRBV11-2 with TRBJ1-1; D unresolved. The CDR3 is 16 residues long. Germline V gene sequence: CDR1 SGHAT, CDR2 FQNNGV. Trimming took 1 base from V and 6 from J, leaving 18 bases between them. In nucleotides, the CDR3 is TGTGCCAGCAGCTTAGGGACGGGTAGGACGCGATCTGAAGCTTTCTTT. This codes for CASSLGTGRTRSEAFF.

The chain couples TRBV25-1 to TRBJ2-5; either TRBD1 or TRBD2 may fit D (5 bases each). Trimming left V 2 bases short and J 5 bases short, with 15 bases between. This CDR3 is 15 amino acids long. CDR1 MGHDK and CDR2 SYGVNS come from the germline V gene. CDR3 residues: CASSEDRTGPETQYF. The CDR3 region has the DNA TGTGCCAGCAGTGAAGACCGTACGGGGCCGGAGACCCAGTACTTC.

V usage is TRBV7-9 and J usage is TRBJ1-6; no firm D call. The CDR3 length is 13 residues. Trimming removed 1 base at V and 7 bases at J, with 5 bases between. The germline CDR1 and CDR2 sequences are SEHNR and FQNEAQ (reference sequence). CDR3 in DNA: TGTGCCAGCAGCTTAGGGATGAATTCACCCCTCCACTTT. Translating gives CASSLGMNSPLHF.

The rearrangement links TRBV7-2 to TRBJ2-1; TRBD1 is a possible D gene (5 bases). The germline gives CDR1 SGHTA, CDR2 FQGNSA. There are 16 residues in the CDR3. The V and J ends lost 3 bases and 2 bases respectively, with 14 bases between them. The DNA of the CDR3 is TGTGCCAGCAGCTTGTTTCAGGGTGGGACCTACAATGAGCAGTTCTTC. Translation: CASSLFQGGTYNEQFF.

This chain uses TRBV4-1 with TRBJ1-1, with D hard to call. The CDR3 sequence is 15 residues long. Germline V gives CDR1 MGHRA, CDR2 YSYEKL. V lost 4 bases and J 3 bases, leaving 15 bases between the germline ends. DNA for the CDR3: TGCGCCAGCAGCCCAGACCCTACGGCTTACACTGAAGCTTTCTTT. This translates into CASSPDPTAYTEAFF.

Points on this clonotype: The germline gene is not matched at one end of the junction; a read error may be the cause. This sequence joins TRBV18 and TRBJ1-5, with D maybe TRBD1 (5 bases). CDR1 KGHSH and CDR2 LQKENI come from the germline V gene. The CDR3 sequence is 11 residues long. The CDR3 is CASSPRGSRDF. In DNA, the CDR3 is TGTGCCAGCTCACCGCGGGGCTCAAGGGATTTT.

The V gene is TRBV14, the J gene TRBJ1-5, with D hard to call. This CDR3 region has 13 residues. Trimming took off 2 bases at V and 7 bases at J, with 9 bases between the two ends. Germline assignment: CDR1 SGHDN and CDR2 FVKESK. The CDR3 DNA follows: TGTGCCAGCAGCCAACAGATAGGGCAGCCCCAGCATTTT. This gives the protein CASSQQIGQPQHF.

The rearrangement links TRBV10-3 to TRBJ2-4; a possible D gene is TRBD1 (6 bases). The V and J ends lost 3 bases and 5 bases respectively, with 14 bases between them. Germline V gene data show CDR1 as ENHRY and CDR2 as SYGVKD. The CDR3 has 15 amino acids. DNA of the CDR3: TGTGCCATCAGTGAATCAGGGGTGTTGGAAAACATTCAGTACTTC. The encoded protein is CAISESGVLENIQYF.

The sample holds a few counts of this clonotype. The CDR3, as DNA: TGCGCCAGCAAAGTCTCTGGGGCCAACGTCCTGACTTTC. It codes for CASKVSGANVLTF. The chain is built from TRBV10-2 and TRBJ2-6; no clear D. CDR1 WSHSY and CDR2 SAAADI come from the germline V gene. The V end lost 7 bases, the J end lost 0 bases, and 4 bases lay between the germline ends. The CDR3 has 13 residues.

The V call is TRBV6-2 or TRBV6-3, the J call TRBJ2-6; 9 nucleotides agree with TRBD1. Germline V lookup: CDR1 MNHEY, CDR2 SVGEGT. This CDR3 spans 16 amino acids. The junction had 6 bases not matched to a gene; V was cut back by 5 bases and J by 4 bases. CDR3 residues: CASSEQGAQGANVLTF. CDR3 bases: TGTGCCAGCAGTGAACAGGGGGCGCAAGGGGCCAACGTCCTGACTTTC.

The chain joins TRBV18 to TRBJ1-5; no clear D gene. Germline V gives CDR1 KGHSH, CDR2 LQKENI. The V gene lost 6 bases and the J gene lost 2 bases, with 17 bases spanning the gap. The CDR3 extends over 16 amino acids. The CDR3 sequence: CASSLSESGGNQPQHF. For the CDR3, the DNA is TGTGCCAGCTCCCTCTCCGAGTCCGGCGGCAATCAGCCCCAGCATTTT.

The chain carries TRBV27 and TRBJ2-4; 8 bases fit TRBD1. The length of the CDR3 is 16 residues. Germline loops: CDR1 MNHEY, CDR2 SMNVEV (reference sequence). Trimming cost V 3 bases and J 3 bases; bases outside gene matches: 7. The CDR3, as DNA: TGTGCCAGCAGTTTTCTCCCGACAGGGGTCAAAAACATTCAGTACTTC. Its translation: CASSFLPTGVKNIQYF.

The J gene is TRBJ2-3, the V gene TRBV20-1; D might be TRBD2 (6 bases). Germline loops: CDR1 DFQATT, CDR2 SNEGSKA (reference sequence). V lost 5 bases and J 5 bases, leaving 20 bases between the germline ends. This CDR3 has 15 amino acids. As DNA, the CDR3 is TGCAGTGCTTCCCTCGCGGTGATCGGGGGAGATACGCAGTATTTT. Amino acid sequence: CSASLAVIGGDTQYF.

V is TRBV12-3 or TRBV12-4 and J is TRBJ1-1, with D possibly being TRBD1 (6 bases). This CDR3 has 12 residues. V was shortened by 7 bases and J by 7 bases, with 13 bases between the two germline ends. The CDR3 nucleotides are TGTGCCAGCAACAGGGTACTCTGTGAAGCTTTCTTT. Translated: CASNRVLCEAFF.

This clonotype was found many times. This rearrangement joins TRBV30 to TRBJ2-5, with D possibly TRBD1 on 6 matching bases. Germline V gene data show CDR1 as GTSNPN and CDR2 as SVGIG (reference sequence). The CDR3 consists of 13 residues. The V end lost 2 bases, the J end lost 3 bases, and 10 bases lay between the germline ends. The CDR3 reads CAWSLQGEETQYF. The CDR3 nucleotides read TGTGCCTGGAGTTTACAGGGAGAAGAGACCCAGTACTTC.

V is TRBV4-3 and J is TRBJ1-2; D unresolved. The V end lost 1 base, the J end lost 8 bases, and 11 bases lay between the germline ends. Per germline, CDR1 LGHNA and CDR2 YSLEER. CDR3 length: 13 residues. The CDR3 coding sequence is TGCGCCAGCAGCCAAGTTCTTCTGGGGGGCTACACCTTC. This gives the protein CASSQVLLGGYTF.

Concerning this clonotype itself: One end of the junction is discordant with germline, which a read error may explain. This chain joins TRBV28 and TRBJ1-3; unclear D gene. Germline V lookup: CDR1 MDHEN, CDR2 SYDVKM. The CDR3 totals 11 residues. This chain's CDR3 is CASSRNRENDF. CDR3 sequence (DNA): TGTGCCAGCAGTCGCAACCGGGAGAACGATTTT.

Only a few counts were recorded for this clonotype. The genes are TRBV28 and TRBJ1-2; 7 bases are shared with TRBD1. J gave up 6 bases and V 5 bases, and 6 bases lay outside the gene matches. CDR3 length: 13 residues. Per germline, CDR1 MDHEN and CDR2 SYDVKM. The CDR3 DNA sequence: TGTGCCAGCAGTCGACAGGGTAAGGATGGCTACACCTTC. Translation: CASSRQGKDGYTF.

V usage is TRBV7-9 and J usage is TRBJ2-3, with D possibly matching TRBD1 (5 bases). V lost 3 bases and J 4 bases, leaving 14 bases between the germline ends. Germline V CDR1 and CDR2: SEHNR, FQNEAQ (reference sequence). The CDR3 spans 15 residues. The CDR3 sequence is CASSLVDMGADTQYF. CDR3 DNA: TGTGCCAGCAGCTTGGTGGACATGGGCGCAGATACGCAGTATTTT. The entire variable domain, with the rest obtained from reference TRBV7-9 and TRBJ2-3, is as follows: DTGVSQNPRHKITKRGQNVTFRCDPISEHNRLYWYRQTLGQGPEFLTYFQNEAQLEKSRLLSDRFSAERPKGSFSTLEIQRTEQGDSAMYLCASSLVDMGADTQYFGPGTRLTVL.